This T cell receptor beta chain was sequenced for a study of blood T cell repertoires in COVID-19. As for the study in general: Samples came from the United States, Italy and Spain, spanning acute and convalescent COVID-19. Sources were T cells, B-cell-depleted T cells, or PBMCs; the material itself was cDNA or gDNA.

This CDR3 region has 14 residues. The germline V gene has CDR1 SQVTM and CDR2 ANQGSEA. V lost 8 bases and J lost 8, with 19 bases in between. Authors' analysis steps: For nucleated cells, counts were estimated from reference gene primer amplification. Profiling relied on immunoSEQ multiplex PCR, and the TCRdb table lists in-frame clones only, not all of them. That table gives V, J and clone size, and the DNA gave D and trimming. The profile shows hundreds of thousands of clones, around 78% of them singletons. Sequenced: peripheral blood. The receptor was isolated from a woman in her seventies with active or convalescent COVID-19. J is TRBJ1-6 and V is TRBV29-1, with a tentative D call TRBD1 (5 bases). In DNA form, the CDR3 reads TGCAGCACGCCGGGTGACAGTCCGCATTCACCCCTCCACTTT. This gives the protein CSTPGDSPHSPLHF.